The 30 T cell receptor beta chains reported below all come from one sample, sequenced in a study of blood T cell repertoires in COVID-19 (dated by TCRdb to the early 2020s). Libraries came from the immunoSEQ multiplex PCR assay. In its TCRdb copy, this immuneACCESS table keeps in-frame sequences only and misses some clones. Where compared with another copy, unresolved V genes explain less than half of these, and the others have no known cause. This sample gives 220,000 or so clones in total; 80% of them show up just once. The ten top clones hold around 6% of the sample. Sample: peripheral blood. The source is an older woman with acute or convalescent COVID-19.

This clone was recorded only once. The chain has TRBV5-1 and TRBJ1-1; no definite D call. The CDR3 covers 15 residues. Germline V gene sequence: CDR1 SGHRS, CDR2 YFSETQ. Deletions cut 7 bases from V and 0 bases from J, with 16 bases between. The CDR3: CASRRQPDMNTEAFF. The CDR3 DNA is TGCGCCAGCCGTCGGCAGCCAGACATGAACACTGAAGCTTTCTTT.

The rearrangement uses TRBV19 and TRBJ2-7; the D gene is possibly TRBD2 (6 bases). The CDR3 contains 14 residues. Germline V gene data show CDR1 as LNHDA and CDR2 as SQIVND (reference sequence). Trimming cost V 2 bases and J 5 bases, with 13 bases left between them. CDR3 bases: TGTGCCAGTAGTATAAGCGGGCACGCCAACGAGCAGTACTTC. Its translation: CASSISGHANEQYF.

The J gene is TRBJ2-3, the V gene TRBV9; TRBD2 might be the D (6 bases). From germline, CDR1 is SGDLS and CDR2 YYNGEE. CDR3 length: 14 amino acids. Trimming pared 3 bases from V and 2 bases from J, leaving 10 bases between. CDR3 protein: CASSAGELTDTQYF. The CDR3 DNA follows: TGTGCCAGCAGCGCGGGAGAACTCACAGATACGCAGTATTTT.

This chain links TRBV7-3 with TRBJ2-5; 10 bases align to TRBD2. CDR3 length equals 15 residues. CDR1 is SGHTA, CDR2 FQGTGA, per germline. The V segment lost 1 base and the J segment 2 bases; nucleotides outside the gene matches: 1. The CDR3 sequence is CASSLKTSGQETQYF. The CDR3 bases are TGTGCCAGCAGCTTAAAGACTAGCGGGCAAGAGACCCAGTACTTC. Variable domain in full (rest from reference TRBV7-3 and TRBJ2-5): GAGVSQTPSNKVTEKGKYVELRCDPISGHTALYWYRQSLGQGPEFLIYFQGTGAADDSGLPNDRFFAVRPEGSVSTLKIQRTERGDSAVYLCASSLKTSGQETQYFGPGTRLLVL.

The chain uses TRBV30 and TRBJ1-6; D gene unclear. Per the germline V gene, CDR1 is GTSNPN and CDR2 is SVGIG (reference sequence). The V gene lost 1 base and the J gene lost 2 bases, with 18 bases spanning the gap. The CDR3 is 18 residues long. The CDR3 nucleotides read TGTGCCTGGAGTGCAGGAGGATCAGGATTAACCTATAATTCACCCCTCCACTTT. Its translation: CAWSAGGSGLTYNSPLHF.

The CDR3 region has the DNA TGTGCCAGCGTCCGGGACAGGAATGAAAAACTGTTTTTT. It is translated as CASVRDRNEKLFF. The chain joins TRBV6-5 to TRBJ1-4, with TRBD1 identical over 8 bases. J gave up 5 bases and V 8 bases, and 4 bases lay outside the gene matches. Germline CDR1 reads MNHEY; CDR2 reads SVGAGI. The CDR3 totals 13 residues.

The chain is built from TRBV11-2 and TRBJ2-7; 10 bases match TRBD2. Trimming removed 7 bases from V and 1 base from J; junction bases left unmatched: 10. The germline gives CDR1 SGHAT, CDR2 FQNNGV. The CDR3 loop spans 16 amino acids. CDR3 DNA: TGTGCCAGCAAGGTGACTAGCGGGCCTAGATCCTACGAGCAGTACTTC. Protein sequence: CASKVTSGPRSYEQYF.

The chain is built from TRBV7-2 and TRBJ2-5; tentatively, D is TRBD2 (5 bases). Trimming took off 5 bases at V and 5 bases at J, with 9 bases between the two ends. Looked up from germline, CDR1 is SGHTA and CDR2 is FQGNSA. The CDR3 extends over 12 amino acids. The CDR3 is CASSPSGETQYF. The CDR3, as DNA: TGTGCCAGCAGCCCATCGGGGGAGACCCAGTACTTC.

This clone has a single count. The chain's CDR3 is CASSTAQGRSNQPQHF. CDR3 DNA: TGTGCCAGCAGTACCGCTCAGGGGCGAAGCAATCAGCCCCAGCATTTT. This rearrangement joins TRBV2 to TRBJ1-5; tentative D call: TRBD1 (6 bases). Germline CDR1 and CDR2: SNHLY and FYNNEI. V dropped 5 bases and J dropped 1 base, with 15 bases sitting between them. The CDR3 runs 16 residues.

The chain employs TRBV5-1 and TRBJ2-3; D is uncertain. Germline V CDR1 and CDR2: SGHRS, YFSETQ. V lost 2 bases and J 3 bases, leaving 16 bases between the germline ends. This CDR3 region has 16 residues. The CDR3 nucleotides read TGCGCCAGCAGCTTAGGAGCCAGCCGTGGTACAGATACGCAGTATTTT. Translation: CASSLGASRGTDTQYF.

The rearrangement joins TRBV28 to TRBJ1-6, with a tentative D call TRBD1 (6 bases). The germline gives CDR1 MDHEN, CDR2 SYDVKM. V was shortened by 7 bases and J by 5 bases, with 15 bases between the two germline ends. The CDR3 extends over 15 amino acids. CDR3 DNA: TGTGCCAGCATAGGACAGCATCTTGATAATTCACCCCTCCACTTT. It translates to CASIGQHLDNSPLHF.

The J gene is TRBJ2-7, the V gene TRBV6-5; TRBD1 aligns across 9 bases. CDR1 and CDR2 from the germline V gene are MNHEY and SVGAGI. The CDR3 contains 13 residues. V lost 5 bases to trimming and J lost 7 bases; unmatched junction nucleotides: 6. The CDR3 loop reads CASSRTGGGEQYF. The DNA for the CDR3 is TGTGCCAGCAGTCGAACAGGGGGCGGTGAGCAGTACTTC.

The count of this clone is one. This sequence joins TRBV19 and TRBJ1-5, with 10 bases fitting TRBD1. The germline V gene encodes CDR1 LNHDA and CDR2 SQIVND (reference sequence). V lost 4 bases and J lost 5; bases outside the gene matches: 8. This CDR3 contains 16 residues. Here the CDR3 DNA reads TGTGCCAGTAGTAACCGACAGGGGGCGAGGGATCAGCCCCAGCATTTT. Amino acid sequence: CASSNRQGARDQPQHF.

This rearrangement joins TRBV5-5 to TRBJ2-3, with D uncertain. The CDR3 is 14 residues long. Germline V CDR1 and CDR2: SGHKS, YYEKEE (reference sequence). V lost 1 base to trimming and J lost 6 bases, with 12 bases between them. This CDR3 is CASSLPSTVDTQYF. The DNA for the CDR3 is TGTGCCAGCAGCTTGCCCTCAACGGTCGATACGCAGTATTTT. The full variable domain, rest sourced from reference TRBV5-5 and TRBJ2-3, is DAGVTQSPTHLIKTRGQQVTLRCSPISGHKSVSWYQQVLGQGPQFIFQYYEKEERGRGNFPDRFSARQFPNYSSELNVNALLLGDSALYLCASSLPSTVDTQYFGPGTRLTVL.

The chain joins TRBV19 to TRBJ2-7; D gene unclear. The CDR3 contains 14 residues. Per germline, CDR1 LNHDA and CDR2 SQIVND (reference sequence). Trimming took 4 bases from V and 2 from J, leaving 12 bases between them. The CDR3, as DNA: TGTGCCAGTAGTAACGGGTGGTTACCCTACGAGCAGTACTTC. Translated: CASSNGWLPYEQYF.

V is TRBV5-1 and J is TRBJ2-7; possibly TRBD1 for D (6 bases). The CDR3 covers 16 residues. The V gene lost 0 bases and the J gene lost 5 bases, with 18 bases spanning the gap. CDR1 and CDR2 (germline): SGHRS, YFSETQ. The CDR3: CASSLGGRGPGNEQYF. CDR3 DNA sequence: TGCGCCAGCAGCTTGGGGGGCAGGGGCCCGGGGAACGAGCAGTACTTC.

V usage is TRBV28 and J usage is TRBJ2-1; 12 bases agree with TRBD2. The V and J ends lost 6 bases and 6 bases, in that order; junction bases with no gene match: 6. From germline, CDR1 is MDHEN and CDR2 SYDVKM. The CDR3 loop spans 15 amino acids. As DNA, the CDR3 is TGTGCCAGCAGCCAGCTAGCGGGAGGGCTCAATGAGCAGTTCTTC. Translating it yields CASSQLAGGLNEQFF.

V gene TRBV13 combines with J gene TRBJ2-7; D remains ambiguous. The CDR3 totals 14 residues. The germline CDR1 and CDR2 sequences are PRHDT and FYEKMQ (reference sequence). Deletions cut 0 bases from V and 2 bases from J, with 8 bases between. The CDR3 reads CASSLGLGPYEQYF. CDR3 nucleotide sequence: TGTGCCAGCAGCTTAGGGCTGGGCCCCTACGAGCAGTACTTC.

The chain carries TRBV2 and TRBJ2-1, with 10 bases fitting TRBD2. The CDR3 extends over 14 amino acids. Germline CDR1 and CDR2: SNHLY and FYNNEI. The junction had 12 bases not matched to a gene; V was cut back by 10 bases and J by 9 bases. CDR3 coding DNA: TGTGCCACCCAAGAGCGGGAGGGCCGGGGTGAGCAGTTCTTC. It codes for CATQEREGRGEQFF.

This chain uses TRBV7-2 with TRBJ2-5, with TRBD1 matching 9 bases. CDR1 is SGHTA, CDR2 FQGNSA, per germline. The J segment lost 4 bases and the V segment lost 1 base, leaving 10 bases of the junction unmatched. This CDR3 comprises 17 residues. This CDR3 reads CASSLVTGQGGLETQYF. The CDR3 nucleotides are TGTGCCAGCAGCTTAGTGACGGGACAGGGTGGTTTAGAGACCCAGTACTTC. The full variable domain, in which reference TRBV7-2 and TRBJ2-5 provide the parts outside the CDR3, is GAGVSQSPSNKVTEKGKDVELRCDPISGHTALYWYRQSLGQGLEFLIYFQGNSAPDKSGLPSDRFSAERTGGSVSTLTIQRTQQEDSAVYLCASSLVTGQGGLETQYFGPGTRLLVL.

The J gene is TRBJ1-5, the V gene TRBV19; D not resolved. Germline loops: CDR1 LNHDA, CDR2 SQIVND (reference sequence). This CDR3 comprises 14 residues. V lost 8 bases and J 7 bases, leaving 18 bases between the germline ends. CDR3 DNA: TGTGCCAGTGAGGACGCGGGTTCTGGGCAGCCCCAGCATTTT. Translated: CASEDAGSGQPQHF.

Only a few counts were recorded for this clone. The V call is TRBV5-1, the J call TRBJ1-2; TRBD1 matches at 9 bases. From germline, CDR1 is SGHRS and CDR2 YFSETQ. V trimming: 0 bases; J trimming: 5 bases; junction bases outside the gene matches: 5. This CDR3 region has 15 residues. In DNA, the CDR3 is TGCGCCAGCAGCTTGGATGCCGGGACAGGGTATGGCTACACCTTC. It specifies CASSLDAGTGYGYTF.

The chain couples TRBV2 to TRBJ2-2; 8 bases are a match to TRBD1. Germline CDR1 is SNHLY and CDR2 is FYNNEI. The CDR3 sequence is 16 residues long. With V trimmed by 1 base and J by 5 bases, 6 bases remained unmatched. The CDR3 nucleotides read TGTGCCAGCAGTGAAGGGGCCGGGACAGGTACCGGGGAGCTGTTTTTT. Amino acids: CASSEGAGTGTGELFF.

In its sample, this clone was seen a few times. This chain joins TRBV5-1 and TRBJ2-2; TRBD2 is a possible D gene (6 bases). From germline, CDR1 is SGHRS and CDR2 YFSETQ. The CDR3 totals 15 residues. V gave up 2 bases and J gave up 1 base, with 9 bases separating them. As DNA, the CDR3 is TGCGCCAGCAGCTTCGGCGGGATGAACACCGGGGAGCTGTTTTTT. It codes for CASSFGGMNTGELFF. Supplemented by reference TRBV5-1 and TRBJ2-2, the full variable domain reads KAGVTQTPRYLIKTRGQQVTLSCSPISGHRSVSWYQQTPGQGLQFLFEYFSETQRNKGNFPGRFSGRQFSNSRSEMNVSTLELGDSALYLCASSFGGMNTGELFFGEGSRLTVL.

This clone was found a few times. The chain links TRBV5-8 to TRBJ2-5; tentatively, D is TRBD2 (5 bases). This CDR3 contains 14 residues. V was clipped by 0 bases and J by 5 bases, with 11 bases between them. Germline V gene lookup returns CDR1 SGHTS and CDR2 YDEGEE. DNA of the CDR3: TGTGCCAGCAGCTTGGAGCCGCGGAGGGAGACCCAGTACTTC. Translated, it gives CASSLEPRRETQYF.

CDR3 DNA sequence: TGTGCCAGCAGCTTCGGCGACAGGGGGAATGAGCAGTTCTTC. It translates to CASSFGDRGNEQFF. The chain couples TRBV7-2 to TRBJ2-1; TRBD1 agrees at 9 bases. V shed 3 bases, J shed 7 bases, and the junction held 4 bases outside the gene matches. Germline CDR1 reads SGHTA; CDR2 reads FQGNSA. The CDR3 contains 14 residues.

This chain links TRBV28 with TRBJ1-4; perhaps TRBD1 as D (5 bases). Looked up from germline, CDR1 is MDHEN and CDR2 is SYDVKM. The CDR3 runs 14 residues. V was shortened by 2 bases and J by 8 bases, with 12 bases between the two germline ends. The CDR3 region has the DNA TGTGCCAGCAGTTTACAGGGAAAAAAAGAAAAACTGTTTTTT. This codes for CASSLQGKKEKLFF. Combining the CDR3 with reference TRBV28 and TRBJ1-4 gives the whole variable domain DVKVTQSSRYLVKRTGEKVFLECVQDMDHENMFWYRQDPGLGLRLIYFSYDVKMKEKGDIPEGYSVSREKKERFSLILESASTNQTSMYLCASSLQGKKEKLFFGSGTQLSVL.

The J gene is TRBJ2-7, the V gene TRBV5-4, with D hard to call. The germline V gene has CDR1 SGHNT and CDR2 YYREEE (reference sequence). Between the trimmed V and J ends, which lost 3 bases and 4 bases, there was a span of 17 bases. The CDR3 is 15 amino acids. This chain's CDR3 is CASSSGNRQLYEQYF. The CDR3 DNA reads as TGTGCCAGCAGCTCGGGTAATCGGCAGCTTTACGAGCAGTACTTC.

The V and J genes are TRBV6-1 and TRBJ1-1; a possible D gene is TRBD1 (6 bases). The CDR3 is 16 amino acids. Trimming took 4 bases from V and 1 from J, leaving 16 bases between them. Germline assignment: CDR1 MNHNS and CDR2 SASEGT. Here the CDR3 DNA reads TGTGCCAGCAGTGTGAACCCAGGGGCCCAGAACACTGAAGCTTTCTTT. Encoded protein: CASSVNPGAQNTEAFF.

This chain connects TRBV7-8 to TRBJ2-7; 10 positions match TRBD2. The CDR3 sequence is 14 residues long. CDR1 and CDR2 from the germline V gene are SGHVS and FQNEAQ. The V gene end was trimmed by 3 bases and the J gene end by 5 bases; junction bases not matched to a gene: 4. The CDR3 sequence is CASSLGGTSDEQYF. As DNA, the CDR3 is TGTGCCAGCAGCTTGGGCGGGACTAGCGACGAGCAGTACTTC.